The 9 T cell receptor beta chains listed next were all sequenced from one sample in a study of PD-1 blockade in classical Hodgkin lymphoma. Profiling relied on immunoSEQ multiplex PCR, and the TCRdb table lists in-frame clones only, not all of them. Here the sample spans some 16,000 clones, around four fifths being singletons. After autologous stem cell transplantation all patients relapsed, and prior brentuximab vedotin exposure differed between cohorts. Specimen: peripheral blood mononuclear cells (PBMCs), collected before the second cycle of nivolumab. These receptors all come from a human donor with classical Hodgkin lymphoma.

CDR3 sequence reads: CASSQDSGWGEKLFF. In DNA, the CDR3 is TGTGCCAGCAGCCAAGATTCGGGTTGGGGTGAAAAACTGTTTTTT. The rearrangement uses TRBV4-2 and TRBJ1-4; unclear D gene. CDR3 length: 15 amino acids. Between the trimmed V and J ends, which lost 0 bases and 7 bases, there was a span of 12 bases. Germline loops: CDR1 LGHNA, CDR2 YNFKEQ.

The chain recombines TRBV6-5 with TRBJ2-3; D remains ambiguous. Trimming shortened V by 8 bases and J by 1 base, and 7 bases separated the two germline ends. The CDR3 loop spans 12 amino acids. From germline, CDR1 is MNHEY and CDR2 SVGAGI. The CDR3 is CASADGTDTQYF. CDR3 sequence (DNA): TGTGCCAGCGCCGATGGCACAGATACGCAGTATTTT.

V is TRBV7-3 and J is TRBJ2-3; perhaps TRBD2 as D (5 bases). Germline V lookup: CDR1 SGHTA, CDR2 FQGTGA. CDR3 size: 15 residues. Trimming shortened V by 3 bases and J by 0 bases, and 10 bases separated the two germline ends. The DNA of the CDR3 is TGTGCCAGCAGCTTTATTCCGGGGAGCACAGATACGCAGTATTTT. As protein: CASSFIPGSTDTQYF.

V gene TRBV30 combines with J gene TRBJ2-7; D call uncertain. This CDR3 has 11 amino acids. Between the trimmed V and J ends, which lost 3 bases and 7 bases, there was a span of 10 bases. Germline V lookup: CDR1 GTSNPN, CDR2 SVGIG (reference sequence). In nucleotides, the CDR3 is TGTGCCTGGAGCAGGCGATGGGAGCAGTACTTC. Protein sequence: CAWSRRWEQYF.

V is TRBV6-5 and J is TRBJ1-2; no reliable D call. The CDR3 has 14 residues. V lost 2 bases and J lost 0, with 7 bases in between. Germline CDR1 and CDR2: MNHEY and SVGAGI. The CDR3 DNA follows: TGTGCCAGCAGTTACGGGCCTGCTAACTATGGCTACACCTTC. Amino acids: CASSYGPANYGYTF.

The chain joins TRBV15 to TRBJ2-1; 8 bases align to TRBD1. Germline assignment: CDR1 LNHNV and CDR2 YYDKDF (reference sequence). The ends lost 4 bases at V and 2 bases at J; junction bases unmatched: 4. The CDR3 extends over 15 amino acids. This CDR3 reads CATSNDRGTYNEQFF. The CDR3 DNA follows: TGTGCCACCAGCAATGACAGGGGAACCTACAATGAGCAGTTCTTC.

This chain connects TRBV6-6 to TRBJ2-7; 7 bases line up with TRBD1. J gave up 5 bases and V 4 bases, and 8 bases lay outside the gene matches. CDR3 size: 14 residues. Germline lookup yields CDR1 MNHNY and CDR2 SVGAGI (reference sequence). CDR3 DNA sequence: TGTGCCAGCAGTTTTCGACAGGGAACAAACGAGCAGTACTTC. This codes for CASSFRQGTNEQYF.

This clone came up once. The chain employs TRBV7-3 and TRBJ2-3, with D possibly TRBD2 on 6 matching bases. Germline V gene sequence: CDR1 SGHTA, CDR2 FQGTGA. CDR3 length equals 17 residues. V dropped 5 bases and J dropped 2 bases, with 20 bases sitting between them. The CDR3 region has the DNA TGTGCCAGCAGCCCCCGAGGTTACGGGGGTGACACAGATACGCAGTATTTT. Protein product: CASSPRGYGGDTDTQYF.

This chain links TRBV5-8 with TRBJ2-7; 11 positions agree with TRBD2. The germline V gene encodes CDR1 SGHTS and CDR2 YDEGEE. The CDR3 consists of 14 residues. V gave up 5 bases and J gave up 4 bases; unmatched junction bases: 5. This CDR3 is CASRSGTSGYEQYF. In nucleotides, the CDR3 is TGTGCCAGCAGGTCCGGGACTAGCGGTTACGAGCAGTACTTC.